A selection of T cell receptor beta chains follows, all from one sample in a study of cytomegalovirus exposure and HLA in healthy donors. Assay used: immunoSEQ multiplex PCR; TCRdb lists only in-frame clones, some missing. The sample carries under 200,000 clones, around 75% recorded once. Material: PBMCs. The receptors here all came from a man younger than 30 in good health and CMV-seronegative. Each CDR3 is given with its conserved first and last residue. A D gene is named only where the DNA matches it firmly. Clone size appears in some rows only: once, few, many, or a class for an expanded clone.

J | size | V | D | CDR3 | DNA
TRBJ2-7 | few | TRBV30 | TRBD1 | CAWTETGEEQYF | TGTGCCTGGACCGAGACAGGGGAGGAGCAGTACTTC
TRBJ1-5 | NA | TRBV6-7 | NA | CASPSRGGHQPQHF | TGTGCCAGTCCTTCGCGGGGGGGTCATCAGCCCCAGCATTTT
TRBJ2-5 | NA | TRBV5-1 | TRBD2 | CASSTGTSGETQYF | TGCGCCAGCAGCACCGGGACTAGCGGTGAGACCCAGTACTTC
TRBJ2-7 | NA | TRBV29-1 | NA | CSFQFGGEQYF | TGCAGCTTTCAATTCGGGGGCGAGCAGTACTTC
TRBJ2-1 | NA | TRBV27 | TRBD2 | CASSLVAGSRYNEQFF | TGTGCCAGCAGTTTGGTAGCGGGCAGCCGCTACAATGAGCAGTTCTTC
TRBJ2-7 | few | TRBV29-1 | NA | CSVEGRDSYEQYF | TGCAGCGTTGAAGGCAGGGACTCCTACGAGCAGTACTTC
TRBJ2-7 | NA | TRBV27 | TRBD1 | CASSTGGEQYF | TGTGCCAGCAGTACAGGGGGCGAGCAGTACTTC
TRBJ2-1 | few | TRBV10-3 | TRBD2 | CAISALAGGKGGNEQFF | TGTGCCATCAGTGCACTAGCGGGAGGCAAGGGGGGCAATGAGCAGTTCTTC
TRBJ1-2 | NA | TRBV4-1 | NA | CASTSGGGARHYGYTF | TGCGCCAGCACCTCTGGCGGGGGGGCGCGTCACTATGGCTACACCTTC
TRBJ2-5 | NA | TRBV10-2 | NA | CASSLTGVGETQYF | TGCGCCAGCAGTTTAACGGGAGTGGGAGAGACCCAGTACTTC
TRBJ2-2 | NA | TRBV6-1 | TRBD2 | CASSEASGSTGELFF | TGTGCCAGCAGTGAAGCTAGCGGGAGCACCGGGGAGCTGTTTTTT
TRBJ2-2 | few | TRBV18 | NA | CASSPGQNTGELFF | TGTGCCAGCTCACCGGGACAGAACACCGGGGAGCTGTTTTTT
TRBJ2-7 | NA | TRBV5-1 | NA | CASSLGIPGYEQYF | TGCGCCAGCAGCTTGGGGATCCCGGGCTACGAGCAGTACTTC
TRBJ2-7 | NA | TRBV7-2 | NA | CASSWDSVGYEQYF | TGTGCCAGCAGCTGGGACTCGGTGGGTTACGAGCAGTACTTC
TRBJ1-6 | NA | TRBV19 | NA | CASFGYGSPLHF | TGTGCCAGTTTCGGGTATGGGTCACCCCTCCACTTT
TRBJ2-5 | NA | TRBV13 | NA | CASSLGHVNGRPLGEQYF | TGTGCCAGCAGCTTAGGCCACGTGAACGGGAGACCCCTGGGGGAGCAGTACTTC
TRBJ1-5 | NA | TRBV28 | NA | CASSSPRQPQHF | TGTGCCAGCAGTTCTCCGCGCCAGCCCCAGCATTTT
TRBJ2-1 | NA | TRBV5-1 | TRBD2 | CASSIGLVSYNEQFF | TGCGCCAGCAGCATCGGACTAGTATCCTACAATGAGCAGTTCTTC
TRBJ1-4 | NA | TRBV18 | TRBD1 | CASSETGINEKLFF | TGTGCCAGCTCAGAGACAGGGATTAATGAAAAACTGTTTTTT
TRBJ2-1 | NA | TRBV29-1 | TRBD2 | CSVEPLERGYNEQFF | TGCAGCGTTGAACCCCTGGAGCGGGGCTACAATGAGCAGTTCTTC
TRBJ1-5 | NA | TRBV4-3 | NA | CASSQDAQGNQPQHF | TGCGCCAGCAGCCAAGATGCCCAGGGGAATCAGCCCCAGCATTTT
TRBJ2-4 | few | TRBV4-3 | TRBD2 | CASSQDGGSGGGNIQYF | TGCGCCAGCAGCCAAGATGGGGGTTCGGGGGGGGGAAACATTCAGTACTTC
TRBJ1-5 | NA | TRBV7-8 | TRBD1 | CASSFWDRSYSNQPQHF | TGTGCCAGCAGCTTCTGGGACAGGTCATATAGCAATCAGCCCCAGCATTTT
TRBJ2-2 | NA | TRBV5-6 | TRBD2 | CASSRTSVAGELFF | TGTGCCAGCAGCAGGACTAGCGTGGCCGGGGAGCTGTTTTTT
TRBJ2-5 | once | TRBV15 | TRBD2 | CATSRDIAGGVQETQYF | TGTGCCACCAGCAGAGATATAGCGGGAGGGGTCCAAGAGACCCAGTACTTC
TRBJ2-7 | NA | TRBV9 | TRBD1 | CASSRQGQTYEQYF | TGTGCCAGCAGTCGACAGGGGCAGACGTACGAGCAGTACTTC
TRBJ2-7 | NA | TRBV5-6 | TRBD1 | CASSSPGGTGAYEQYF | TGTGCCAGCAGCTCCCCAGGGGGGACAGGGGCGTACGAGCAGTACTTC
TRBJ1-1 | NA | TRBV7-6 | TRBD1 | CASSLAGQGQNTEAFF | TGTGCCAGCAGCTTAGCAGGACAGGGGCAGAACACTGAAGCTTTCTTT
TRBJ1-4 | NA | TRBV7-9 | NA | CSSSLELAREKLFF | TGTTCCAGCAGCTTAGAGTTGGCGCGGGAAAAACTGTTTTTT
TRBJ2-7 | NA | TRBV4-1 | TRBD1 | CASSQDQRQGSYEQYF | TGCGCCAGCAGCCAAGATCAGAGACAGGGGTCCTACGAGCAGTACTTC
TRBJ2-3 | NA | TRBV10-3 | NA | CAISVGGFTDTQYF | TGTGCCATCAGTGTCGGGGGATTCACAGATACGCAGTATTTT
TRBJ2-2 | NA | TRBV6-1 | NA | CASSDGQGRELFF | TGTGCCAGCAGTGATGGGCAGGGAAGGGAGCTGTTTTTT
TRBJ2-1 | NA | TRBV10-3 | TRBD1 | CATLRQGLGDEQFF | TGTGCCACTTTGAGACAGGGCTTAGGGGATGAGCAGTTCTTC
TRBJ2-1 | NA | TRBV13 | NA | CASSLGVRPQFF | TGTGCCAGCAGCTTAGGTGTCCGTCCTCAGTTCTTC
TRBJ2-7 | NA | TRBV12-1 | NA | CASSTPSGSHYEQYF | TGTGCCAGCAGCACCCCGAGCGGGAGCCACTACGAGCAGTACTTC
TRBJ2-1 | NA | TRBV28 | NA | CASRNQGSLHNEQFF | TGTGCCAGCAGAAATCAGGGAAGTCTCCACAATGAGCAGTTCTTC
TRBJ2-5 | NA | TRBV4-1 | NA | CASSQGRVGRERETQYF | TGCGCCAGCAGCCAAGGCAGGGTGGGGCGGGAACGGGAGACCCAGTACTTC
TRBJ2-2 | NA | TRBV7-2 | NA | CASSLRAVNTGELFF | TGTGCCAGCAGCTTACGAGCGGTGAACACCGGGGAGCTGTTTTTT
TRBJ1-2 | NA | TRBV28 | TRBD1 | CASIQGGDYGYTF | TGTGCCAGCATACAGGGGGGGGACTATGGCTACACCTTC
TRBJ2-7 | once | TRBV7-2 | TRBD1 | CASSPGQGYNLMEQYF | TGTGCCAGCAGCCCCGGACAGGGATATAACCTGATGGAGCAGTACTTC
TRBJ1-1 | few | TRBV18 | NA | CASSLNSPEAFF | TGTGCCAGCTCACTCAACAGCCCTGAAGCTTTCTTT